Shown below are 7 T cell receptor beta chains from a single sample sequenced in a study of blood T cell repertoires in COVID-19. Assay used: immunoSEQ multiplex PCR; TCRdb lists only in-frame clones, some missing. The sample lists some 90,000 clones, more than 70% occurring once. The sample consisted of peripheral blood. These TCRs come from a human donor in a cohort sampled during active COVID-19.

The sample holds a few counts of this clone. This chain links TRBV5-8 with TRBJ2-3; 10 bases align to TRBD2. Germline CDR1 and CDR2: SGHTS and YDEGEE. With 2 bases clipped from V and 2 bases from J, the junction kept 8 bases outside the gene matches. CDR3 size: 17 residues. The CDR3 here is CASSFFTSGANTDTQYF. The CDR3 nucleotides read TGTGCCAGCAGCTTTTTTACTAGCGGGGCCAACACAGATACGCAGTATTTT. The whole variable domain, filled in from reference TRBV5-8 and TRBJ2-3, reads EAGVTQSPTHLIKTRGQQATLRCSPISGHTSVYWYQQALGLGLQFLLWYDEGEERNRGNFPPRFSGRQFPNYSSELNVNALELEDSALYLCASSFFTSGANTDTQYFGPGTRLTVL.

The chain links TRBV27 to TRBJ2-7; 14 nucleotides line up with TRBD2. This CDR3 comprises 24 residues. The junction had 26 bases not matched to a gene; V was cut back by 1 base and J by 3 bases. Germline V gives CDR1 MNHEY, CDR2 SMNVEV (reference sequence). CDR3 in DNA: TGTGCCAGCAGTTTATATTATGGGGTCCAGGGGACTAGCGGGAGTGGATCCCGAATCTACGAGCAGTACTTC. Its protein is CASSLYYGVQGTSGSGSRIYEQYF.

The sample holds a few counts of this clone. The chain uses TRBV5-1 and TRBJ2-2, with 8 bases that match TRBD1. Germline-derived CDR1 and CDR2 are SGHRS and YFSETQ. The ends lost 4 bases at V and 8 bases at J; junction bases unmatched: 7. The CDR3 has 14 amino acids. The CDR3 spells CASSRDRGGGELFF. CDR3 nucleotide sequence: TGCGCCAGCAGCAGAGACAGGGGAGGAGGGGAGCTGTTTTTT.

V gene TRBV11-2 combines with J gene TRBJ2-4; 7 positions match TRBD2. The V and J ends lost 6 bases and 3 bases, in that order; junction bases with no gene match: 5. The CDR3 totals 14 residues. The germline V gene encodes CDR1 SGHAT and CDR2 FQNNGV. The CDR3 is CASSGRGNKNIQYF. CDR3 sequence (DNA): TGTGCCAGCAGTGGGAGGGGAAACAAAAACATTCAGTACTTC.

This CDR3 reads CASSYSGLAGGFPEQYF. The CDR3 DNA follows: TGTGCCAGCAGTTACTCGGGGCTAGCGGGAGGATTTCCCGAGCAGTACTTC. The chain combines TRBV6-2 or TRBV6-3 with TRBJ2-7; TRBD2 matches 11 bases. The ends lost 0 bases at V and 6 bases at J; junction bases unmatched: 10. CDR3 length: 17 amino acids. Germline V gene data show CDR1 as MNHEY and CDR2 as SVGEGT.

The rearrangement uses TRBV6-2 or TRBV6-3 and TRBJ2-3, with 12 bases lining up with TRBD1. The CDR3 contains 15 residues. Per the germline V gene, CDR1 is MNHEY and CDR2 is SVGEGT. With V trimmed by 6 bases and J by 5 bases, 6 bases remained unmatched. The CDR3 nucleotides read TGTGCCAGCAGCCGGGACAGGGGGCTTATAGATACGCAGTATTTT. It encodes CASSRDRGLIDTQYF.

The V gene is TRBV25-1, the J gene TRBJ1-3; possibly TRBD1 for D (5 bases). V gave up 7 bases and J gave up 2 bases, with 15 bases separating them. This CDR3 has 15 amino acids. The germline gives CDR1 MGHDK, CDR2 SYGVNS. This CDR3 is CASTGHLGPGNTIYF. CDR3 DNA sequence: TGTGCCAGCACCGGCCATTTGGGGCCTGGAAACACCATATATTTT.